These 8 T cell receptor beta chains came from one sample sequenced in a study of Graves' ophthalmopathy and Graves' hyperthyroidism. RNA served as the template for amplifying TCR beta CDR3 regions. The first-round RT-PCR employed HTBI primers together with the Qiagen OneStep RT-PCR kit. A multiplex PCR was then performed as the second round. TCRdb re-derived calls from the multiplex PCR reads in MiXCR, one entry per CDR3 protein. Among about 620,000 distinct CDR3 sequences listed, 22% were seen once. Source material: peripheral blood. Receptors originate from a young woman with stable Graves' hyperthyroidism. Some clones in this sample may be carry-over from other donors' samples.

The J gene is TRBJ2-5, the V gene TRBV4-2; the match to TRBD2 covers 10 bases. The germline gives CDR1 LGHNA, CDR2 YNFKEQ. V gave up 0 bases and J gave up 4 bases; unmatched junction bases: 2. The CDR3 totals 15 residues. The CDR3 DNA sequence: TGTGCCAGCAGCCAAGAGGCTAGCGGGAGAGAGACCCAGTACTTC. Its translation is CASSQEASGRETQYF.

V gene TRBV6-1 combines with J gene TRBJ1-2; the D gene is possibly TRBD1 (6 bases). Per germline, CDR1 MNHNS and CDR2 SASEGT. This CDR3 contains 13 residues. Trimming shortened V by 7 bases and J by 2 bases, and 11 bases separated the two germline ends. The CDR3 nucleotides are TGTGCCAGCAAAGACGACAGGAACTATGGCTACACCTTC. It yields the protein CASKDDRNYGYTF.

This clonotype came up a few times. The chain employs TRBV20-1 and TRBJ2-7, with 8 bases aligning to TRBD2. This CDR3 spans 13 amino acids. V shed 3 bases and J 7 bases; nucleotides not matched to a gene: 8. Germline V gives CDR1 DFQATT, CDR2 SNEGSKA (reference sequence). CDR3 bases: TGCAGTGCTAGTAGCGGGGTCACGAGAGAGCAGTACTTC. Amino acids: CSASSGVTREQYF.

This chain joins TRBV12-3 or TRBV12-4 and TRBJ2-7; 10 bases match TRBD2. The J segment lost 5 bases and the V segment lost 6 bases, leaving 10 bases of the junction unmatched. The CDR3 sequence is 15 residues long. The CDR3: CASRHTASGSHEQYF. The CDR3 DNA reads as TGTGCCAGCAGACACACCGCTAGCGGGAGTCACGAGCAGTACTTC.

This clonotype was recorded at least ten times. The chain joins TRBV6-1 to TRBJ2-5; perhaps TRBD2 as D (7 bases). Per germline, CDR1 MNHNS and CDR2 SASEGT. Trimming took off 0 bases at V and 5 bases at J, with 10 bases between the two ends. This CDR3 contains 14 residues. CDR3 nucleotide sequence: TGTGCCAGCAGTGAAGCCGGGGGGCTGGAGACCCAGTACTTC. Protein sequence: CASSEAGGLETQYF.

This clonotype has at least ten counts. An end of the junction differs from the germline gene, which may be a read error. V gene TRBV29-1 combines with J gene TRBJ1-1; no clear D gene. The germline V gene encodes CDR1 SQVTM and CDR2 ANQGSEA. The CDR3 consists of 13 residues. DNA of the CDR3: TGCAGCGTGGAAGAGACCATGAACACTGAAGCTTTCTTT. Its protein product is CSVEETMNTEAFF.

This clonotype has at least ten counts. The chain combines TRBV6-1 with TRBJ1-5; 8 bases match TRBD1. Germline-derived CDR1 and CDR2 are MNHNS and SASEGT. This CDR3 has 16 residues. V was pared by 4 bases and J by 6 bases, with 11 bases of the junction left unmatched. DNA of the CDR3: TGTGCCAGCAGTGGGCCAGGGACAGGTCGAAGTCAGCCCCAGCATTTT. Residues: CASSGPGTGRSQPQHF.

This clonotype was seen just once. The chain couples TRBV6-1 to TRBJ1-2; 9 bases line up with TRBD1. The ends lost 4 bases at V and 3 bases at J; junction bases unmatched: 6. The germline V gene encodes CDR1 MNHNS and CDR2 SASEGT. This CDR3 is 15 amino acids long. The CDR3, as DNA: TGTGCCAGCAGTGCGGGGGGACAGGGATACTATGGCTACACCTTC. As protein: CASSAGGQGYYGYTF.